This T cell receptor beta chain was identified in a study of CD8 T cells in Susac syndrome. Germline values: CDR1 GTSNPN, CDR2 SVGIG (reference sequence). Deletions cut 2 bases from V and 2 bases from J, with 13 bases between. The CDR3 loop spans 15 amino acids. Random hexamers were used to reverse transcribe the RNA input (roughly 0.5 to 1 ug). The CDR3 of TCR beta was amplified by immunoSEQ multiplex PCR across 54 Vbeta and 13 Jbeta. One entry per CDR3 protein, called by TCRdb with MiXCR from the immunoSEQ multiplex PCR reads. Here the sample spans 250,000 to 350,000 distinct CDR3 sequences, 70% to 90% being singletons.

The clonotype comes from a human donor with multiple sclerosis. This chain connects TRBV30 to TRBJ2-1; D may be TRBD1 or TRBD2 (6 bases each). The sequenced material came from CD8+ T cells from PBMCs. The CDR3 protein is CAWSQGLAAYNEQFF. For the CDR3, the DNA is TGTGCCTGGAGTCAGGGGTTAGCGGCCTACAATGAGCAGTTCTTC.